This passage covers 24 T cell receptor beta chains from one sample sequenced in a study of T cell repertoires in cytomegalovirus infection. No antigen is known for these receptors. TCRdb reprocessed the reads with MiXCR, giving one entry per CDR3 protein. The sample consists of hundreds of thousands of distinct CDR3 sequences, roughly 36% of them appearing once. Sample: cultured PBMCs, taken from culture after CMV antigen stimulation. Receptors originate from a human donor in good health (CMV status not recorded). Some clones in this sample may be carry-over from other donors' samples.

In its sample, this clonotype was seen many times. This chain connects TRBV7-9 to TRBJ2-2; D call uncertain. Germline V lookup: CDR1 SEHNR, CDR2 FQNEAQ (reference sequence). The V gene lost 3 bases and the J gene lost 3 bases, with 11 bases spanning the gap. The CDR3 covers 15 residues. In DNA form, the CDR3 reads TGTGCCAGCAGCTTTAAGCGAGAGGACACCGGGGAGCTGTTTTTT. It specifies CASSFKREDTGELFF. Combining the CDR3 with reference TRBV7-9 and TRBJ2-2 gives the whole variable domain DTGVSQNPRHKITKRGQNVTFRCDPISEHNRLYWYRQTLGQGPEFLTYFQNEAQLEKSRLLSDRFSAERPKGSFSTLEIQRTEQGDSAMYLCASSFKREDTGELFFGEGSRLTVL.

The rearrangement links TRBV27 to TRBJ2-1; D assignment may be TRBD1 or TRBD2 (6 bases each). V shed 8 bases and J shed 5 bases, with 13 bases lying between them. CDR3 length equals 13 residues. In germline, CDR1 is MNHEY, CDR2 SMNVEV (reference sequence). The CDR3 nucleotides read TGTGCCAGCGGGGGGCGGTTGGACAATGAGCAGTTCTTC. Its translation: CASGGRLDNEQFF.

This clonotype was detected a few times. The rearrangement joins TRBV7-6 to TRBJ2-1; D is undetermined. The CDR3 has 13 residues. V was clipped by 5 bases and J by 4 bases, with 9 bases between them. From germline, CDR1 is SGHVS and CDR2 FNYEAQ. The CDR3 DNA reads TGTGCCAGCAGCCCCGGAATTTACAATGAGCAGTTCTTC. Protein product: CASSPGIYNEQFF.

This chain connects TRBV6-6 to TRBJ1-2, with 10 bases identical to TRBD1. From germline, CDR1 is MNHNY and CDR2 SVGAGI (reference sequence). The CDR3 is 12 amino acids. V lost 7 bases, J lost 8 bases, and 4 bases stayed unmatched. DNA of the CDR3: TGTGCCAGCATCGGGACAGGGGAAGGCTACACCTTC. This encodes CASIGTGEGYTF.

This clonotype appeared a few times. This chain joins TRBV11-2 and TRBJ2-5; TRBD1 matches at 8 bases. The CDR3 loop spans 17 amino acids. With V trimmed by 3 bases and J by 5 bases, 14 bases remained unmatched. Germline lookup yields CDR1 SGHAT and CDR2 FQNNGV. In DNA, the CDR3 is TGTGCCAGCAGCTTGGGAATAGGGACAGGCGTGGGGGAGACCCAGTACTTC. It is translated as CASSLGIGTGVGETQYF.

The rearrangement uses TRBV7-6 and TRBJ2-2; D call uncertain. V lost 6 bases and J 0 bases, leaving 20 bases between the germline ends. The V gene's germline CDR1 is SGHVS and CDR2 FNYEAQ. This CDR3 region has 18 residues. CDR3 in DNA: TGTGCCAGCAGACCCCGGTCCGGACCATACGCGAACACCGGGGAGCTGTTTTTT. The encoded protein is CASRPRSGPYANTGELFF. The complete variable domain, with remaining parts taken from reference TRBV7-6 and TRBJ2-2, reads GAGVSQSPRYKVTKRGQDVALRCDPISGHVSLYWYRQALGQGPEFLTYFNYEAQQDKSGLPNDRFSAERPEGSISTLTIQRTEQRDSAMYRCASRPRSGPYANTGELFFGEGSRLTVL.

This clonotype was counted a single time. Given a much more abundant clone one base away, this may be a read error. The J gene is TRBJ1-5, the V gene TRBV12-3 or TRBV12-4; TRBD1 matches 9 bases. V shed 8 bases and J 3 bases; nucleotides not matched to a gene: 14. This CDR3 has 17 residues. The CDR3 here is CASGWDRATVDNQPQHF. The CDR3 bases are TGTGCCAGCGGTTGGGACAGGGCCACGGTAGACAATCAGCCCCAGCATTTT.

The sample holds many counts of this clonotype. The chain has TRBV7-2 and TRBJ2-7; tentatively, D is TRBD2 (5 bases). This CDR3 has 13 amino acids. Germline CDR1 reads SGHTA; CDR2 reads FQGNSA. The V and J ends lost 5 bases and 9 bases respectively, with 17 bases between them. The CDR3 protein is CASSPGLGVAQYF. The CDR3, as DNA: TGTGCCAGCAGCCCTGGACTCGGGGTTGCGCAGTACTTC.

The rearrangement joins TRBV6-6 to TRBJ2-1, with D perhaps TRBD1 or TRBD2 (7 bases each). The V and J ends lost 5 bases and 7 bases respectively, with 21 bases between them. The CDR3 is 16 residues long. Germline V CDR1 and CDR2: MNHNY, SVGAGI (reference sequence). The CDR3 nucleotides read TGTGCCAGCAGTGACCTATCACAGGGGAGGGAAAATGAGCAGTTCTTC. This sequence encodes CASSDLSQGRENEQFF.

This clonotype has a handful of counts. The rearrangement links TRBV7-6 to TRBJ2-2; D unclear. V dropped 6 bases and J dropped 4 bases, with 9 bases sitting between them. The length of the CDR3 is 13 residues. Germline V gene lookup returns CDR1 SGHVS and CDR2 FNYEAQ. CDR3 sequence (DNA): TGTGCCAGCAGACCCATGCGCACCGGGGAGCTGTTTTTT. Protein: CASRPMRTGELFF.

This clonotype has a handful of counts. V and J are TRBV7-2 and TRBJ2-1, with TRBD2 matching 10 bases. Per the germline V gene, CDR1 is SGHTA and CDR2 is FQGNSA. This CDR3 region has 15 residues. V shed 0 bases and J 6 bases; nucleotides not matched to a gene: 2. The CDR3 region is CASSLATSGPNEQFF. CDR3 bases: TGTGCCAGCAGCTTAGCGACTAGCGGGCCCAATGAGCAGTTCTTC.

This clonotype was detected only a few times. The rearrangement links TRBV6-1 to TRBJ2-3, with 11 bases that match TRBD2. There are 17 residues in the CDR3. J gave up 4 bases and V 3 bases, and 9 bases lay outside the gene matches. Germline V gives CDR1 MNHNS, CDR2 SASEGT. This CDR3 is CASSERPGLAVSDTQYF. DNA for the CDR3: TGTGCCAGCAGTGAGCGACCGGGACTAGCGGTCTCAGATACGCAGTATTTT.

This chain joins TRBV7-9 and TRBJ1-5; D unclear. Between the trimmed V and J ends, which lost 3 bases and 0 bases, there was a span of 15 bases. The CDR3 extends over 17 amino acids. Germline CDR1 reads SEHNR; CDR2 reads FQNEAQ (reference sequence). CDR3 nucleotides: TGTGCCAGCAGCTTCGGATTAGTGGGGTATAGCAATCAGCCCCAGCATTTT. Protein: CASSFGLVGYSNQPQHF. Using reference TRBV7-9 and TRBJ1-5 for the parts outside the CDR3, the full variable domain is DTGVSQNPRHKITKRGQNVTFRCDPISEHNRLYWYRQTLGQGPEFLTYFQNEAQLEKSRLLSDRFSAERPKGSFSTLEIQRTEQGDSAMYLCASSFGLVGYSNQPQHFGDGTRLSIL.

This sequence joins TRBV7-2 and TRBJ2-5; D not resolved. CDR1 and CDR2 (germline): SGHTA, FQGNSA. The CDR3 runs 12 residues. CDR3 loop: CAIGYAPETQYF. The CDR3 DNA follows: TGTGCGATAGGATACGCACCAGAGACCCAGTACTTC.

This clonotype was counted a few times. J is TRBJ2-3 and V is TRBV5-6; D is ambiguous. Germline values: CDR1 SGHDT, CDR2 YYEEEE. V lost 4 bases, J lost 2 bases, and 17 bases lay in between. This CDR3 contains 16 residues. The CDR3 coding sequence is TGTGCCAGCAGCGGCCTAAACTTCGAGTACACAGATACGCAGTATTTT. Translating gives CASSGLNFEYTDTQYF.

CDR3 in amino acids: CASSENGVAYEQYF. CDR3 sequence (DNA): TGTGCCAGTAGTGAAAATGGGGTAGCCTACGAGCAGTACTTC. This chain connects TRBV19 to TRBJ2-7; D uncertain. Deletions cut 5 bases from V and 2 bases from J, with 13 bases between. CDR3 length equals 14 residues. Germline V gene lookup returns CDR1 LNHDA and CDR2 SQIVND (reference sequence).

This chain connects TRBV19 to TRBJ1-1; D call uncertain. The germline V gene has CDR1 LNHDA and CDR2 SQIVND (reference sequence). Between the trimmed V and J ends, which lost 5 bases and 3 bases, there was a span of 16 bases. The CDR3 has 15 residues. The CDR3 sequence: CASSLIGLGDTEAFF. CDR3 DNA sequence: TGTGCCAGTAGTCTAATCGGACTAGGTGACACTGAAGCTTTCTTT.

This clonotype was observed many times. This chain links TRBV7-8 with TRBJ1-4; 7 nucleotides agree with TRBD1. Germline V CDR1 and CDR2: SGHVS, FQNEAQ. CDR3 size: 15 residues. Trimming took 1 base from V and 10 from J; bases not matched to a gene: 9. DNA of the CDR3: TGTGCCAGCAGCTTAGACTGGGACAGTGCGGGAAAACTGTTTTTT. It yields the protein CASSLDWDSAGKLFF.

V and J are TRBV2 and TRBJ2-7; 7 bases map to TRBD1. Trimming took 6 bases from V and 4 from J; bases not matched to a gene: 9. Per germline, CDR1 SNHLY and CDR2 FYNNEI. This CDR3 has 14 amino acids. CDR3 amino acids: CASRARQGPYEQYF. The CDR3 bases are TGTGCCAGCAGAGCCCGACAGGGCCCGTACGAGCAGTACTTC.

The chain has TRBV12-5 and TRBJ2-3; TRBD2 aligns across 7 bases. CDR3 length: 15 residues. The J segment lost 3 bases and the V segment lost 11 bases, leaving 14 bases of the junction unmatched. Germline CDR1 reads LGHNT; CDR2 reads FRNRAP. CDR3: CAPPSGGDRTDTQYF. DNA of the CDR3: TGTGCTCCGCCGTCGGGGGGAGATAGAACAGATACGCAGTATTTT.

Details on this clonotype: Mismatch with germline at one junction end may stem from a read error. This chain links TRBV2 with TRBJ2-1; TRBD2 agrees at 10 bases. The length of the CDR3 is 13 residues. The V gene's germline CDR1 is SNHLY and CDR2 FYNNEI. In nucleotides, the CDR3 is TGTGCCAGCAGCGCCGAGAGACTAGCGGGCCCCCCTTTC. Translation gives CASSAERLAGPPF.

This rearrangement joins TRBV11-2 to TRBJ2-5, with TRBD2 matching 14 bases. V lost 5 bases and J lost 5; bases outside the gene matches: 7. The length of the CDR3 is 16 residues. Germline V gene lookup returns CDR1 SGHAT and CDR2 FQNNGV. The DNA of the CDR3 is TGTGCCAGCAGCCCCTGGACTAGCGGGGGGCCGGAGACCCAGTACTTC. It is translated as CASSPWTSGGPETQYF.

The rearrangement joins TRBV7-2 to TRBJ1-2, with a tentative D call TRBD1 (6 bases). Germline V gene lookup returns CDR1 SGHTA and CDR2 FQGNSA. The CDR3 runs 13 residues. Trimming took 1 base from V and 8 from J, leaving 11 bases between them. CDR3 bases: TGTGCCAGCAGCTTAGGGCAGCAGGGGGGCTACACCTTC. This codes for CASSLGQQGGYTF.

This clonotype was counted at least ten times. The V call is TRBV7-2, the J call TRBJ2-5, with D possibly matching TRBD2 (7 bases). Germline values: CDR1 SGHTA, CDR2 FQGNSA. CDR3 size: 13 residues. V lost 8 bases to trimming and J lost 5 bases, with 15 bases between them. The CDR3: CASRAGAGETQYF. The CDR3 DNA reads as TGTGCCAGCCGGGCGGGGGCAGGGGAGACCCAGTACTTC.